This TCR beta chain is from a study of T-cell memory formation after mild COVID-19. On the study more broadly: TCR clusters were largely donor specific.

TCRdb analysed the 5' RACE reads with MiXCR anew, one entry per CDR3 protein. The sample has hundreds of thousands of distinct CDR3 sequences; about a fifth are singletons. This clonotype was seen ten or more times. The V gene's germline CDR1 is MNHEY and CDR2 SVGAGI. Deletions cut 5 bases from V and 2 bases from J, with 7 bases between. The CDR3 is made up of 13 amino acids. This clonotype was obtained from an adult woman who had mild COVID-19 (a few samples of this study predate the infection). Cell type and time point are not known. The sample comprised PBMCs or a T cell subset sorted from them (not recorded which). The chain combines TRBV6-5 with TRBJ1-5; D gene unclear. CDR3 coding DNA: TGTGCCAGCAGTGCGCCGGGCAATCAGCCCCAGCATTTT. Protein: CASSAPGNQPQHF.